Detailed here is one TCR beta chain. This clonotype showed up many times. Its antigen has not been determined. Base-call qualities are not available, and no considerably larger clone is one nucleotide away. Libraries were built with 5' RACE. Instrument used: Illumina HiSeq 2500. A second PCR of about 7 to 12 cycles was performed with a sample-barcoded 5' primer and a J-beta primer mix. Each TCR beta cDNA molecule received a unique molecular identifier from a template-switch 5' adaptor carrying 12 random nucleotides. At least 3 million CDR3-containing paired-end reads were obtained from each sample. The Mint cDNA synthesis kit, primed by a TRBC-specific oligonucleotide, was used to synthesize first-strand cDNA from all RNA. After uracil-DNA glycosylase treatment, a first 18-cycle PCR used universal primers M1SS and BC2_uni_R on all cDNA. The source study handled its data this way. For normalization, 1 million high-quality reads were randomly selected from each sample, with every read carrying a distinct molecular identifier. Instead of being binned into consensus sequences, reads with shared molecular identifiers were discarded. CDR3 identification, clonotype clustering and error correction used MiTCR with a Q25 quality threshold and the strictest error-elimination algorithm. A nonparametric unseen species model with Euler transformation was used to estimate lower-bound total TCR beta diversity. Using fastp at Q25 and MiXCR, TCRdb reprocessed the public reads and kept productive beta chains. Here each entry gathers all rows of one CDR3 protein and keeps the most common genes and DNA. The V and J calls and clone size are TCRdb's, not the authors'. This sample lists fewer than 950,000 distinct CDR3 sequences; roughly 40% were detected once. Around 13% of the sample rests with the top ten.

This record belongs to a study of blood T cells in healthy people across ages (dated by TCRdb to 2013 to 2016). Broadly, across the study: In model experiments, template switching captured about one uniquely barcoded TCR beta cDNA molecule for every two T cells. The study measured age-related changes in TCR beta repertoire diversity using deep sequencing normalized with unique cDNA molecular identifiers. Four age groups were formed from the donors: young (average about 16 years), middle-aged (approximately 42), aged (roughly 59) and long-lived (approximately 80). To avoid experimental bias, donors of different ages were randomly spread across the sequencing lanes. Using the same blood draw, the study looked at two additional independent replicas of 1 million unique cDNA reads for two donors, one aged 18 to 30 and the other aged 80 or older. The research as a whole found: The CMV infection status of donors was not known, potentially confounding age-related changes in expanded clonotypes. Observed TCR beta diversity per million T cells fell roughly linearly with age, and a significant reduction was already apparent by age around 40. Estimates of total diversity based on one million sequenced T cells were considered lower bounds and underestimates. Conclusive comparison of naive and antigen-experienced compartments was prevented by the profiling of bulk unsorted PBMCs. Compared with the aged group, more naive CD4+ T cells, fewer expanded clones and increased TCR diversity were shown by the long-lived group, suggesting age selection. There was a strong correlation between observed TCR beta diversity and the percentage of naive T cells measured by flow cytometry.

The cysteine opens and the phenylalanine closes a CDR3 of 13 amino acids. Solely the CDR3 DNA is kept, with 39 bases framed from the first base. V and J are truncated by 5 bases and 2 bases respectively, leaving an intervening sequence of 8 bases. The germline V gene gives CDR1 as SGHTA and CDR2 as FQGNSA. Systemically healthy Caucasian individuals from Russia, approximately 39 in total and aged about 6 to 100 years, were included as donors. Roughly 10 milliliters of peripheral blood were drawn from each donor into EDTA-treated Vacutainer tubes. Ficoll-Paque density-gradient centrifugation was used to isolate PBMCs, with at least 6.5 million per sample. Total RNA, at least 5.5 micrograms per sample, was extracted from PBMCs with Trizol reagent. Naive CD45RAhigh/CD27high T cell percentages were measured by flow cytometry on a PBMC aliquot from every donor.

The TCR was taken from a man aged 18 to 30 in good health. Material for sequencing was blood. The chain joins TRBV7-2 to TRBJ2-3; too little of a D gene remains to name it. At the DNA level, the sequence is TGTGCCAGCAGCCTCGACTTCACAGATACGCAGTATTTT. It specifies CASSLDFTDTQYF.